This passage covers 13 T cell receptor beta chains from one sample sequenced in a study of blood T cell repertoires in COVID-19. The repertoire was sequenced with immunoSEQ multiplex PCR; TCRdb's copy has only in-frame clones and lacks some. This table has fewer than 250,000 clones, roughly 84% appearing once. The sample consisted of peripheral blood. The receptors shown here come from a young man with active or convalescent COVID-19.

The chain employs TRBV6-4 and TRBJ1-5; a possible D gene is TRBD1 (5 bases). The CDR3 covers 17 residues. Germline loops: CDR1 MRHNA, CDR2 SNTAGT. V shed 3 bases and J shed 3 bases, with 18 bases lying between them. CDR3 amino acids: CASSEGGRGNYNQPQHF. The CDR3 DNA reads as TGTGCCAGCAGTGAAGGAGGGCGGGGGAACTACAATCAGCCCCAGCATTTT.

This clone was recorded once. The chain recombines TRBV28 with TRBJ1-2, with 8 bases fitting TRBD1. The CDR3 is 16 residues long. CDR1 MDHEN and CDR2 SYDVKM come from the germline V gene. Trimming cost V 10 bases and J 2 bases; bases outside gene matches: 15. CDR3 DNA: TGTGCCACCACGGATCCCCGGGACAGGAAAAACTATGGCTACACCTTC. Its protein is CATTDPRDRKNYGYTF.

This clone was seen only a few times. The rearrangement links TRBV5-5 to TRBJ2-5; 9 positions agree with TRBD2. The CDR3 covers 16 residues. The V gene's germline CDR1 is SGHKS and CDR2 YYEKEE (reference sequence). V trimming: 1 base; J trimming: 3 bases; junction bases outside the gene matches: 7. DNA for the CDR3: TGTGCCAGCAGCTTGTTGAGGCGGGGGGGCGAAGAGACCCAGTACTTC. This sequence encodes CASSLLRRGGEETQYF.

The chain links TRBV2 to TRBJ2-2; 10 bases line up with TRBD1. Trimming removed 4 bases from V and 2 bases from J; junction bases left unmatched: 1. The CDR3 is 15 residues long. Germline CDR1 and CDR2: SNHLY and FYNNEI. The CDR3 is CASSGQGANTGELFF. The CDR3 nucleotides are TGTGCCAGCAGTGGACAGGGGGCTAACACCGGGGAGCTGTTTTTT.

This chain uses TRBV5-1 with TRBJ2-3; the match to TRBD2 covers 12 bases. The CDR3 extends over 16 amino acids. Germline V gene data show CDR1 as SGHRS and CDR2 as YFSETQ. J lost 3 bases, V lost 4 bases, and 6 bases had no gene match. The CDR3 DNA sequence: TGCGCCAGCAGCCCGGGGACTAGCGGGCAAACAGATACGCAGTATTTT. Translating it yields CASSPGTSGQTDTQYF. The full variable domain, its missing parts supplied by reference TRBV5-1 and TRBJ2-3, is KAGVTQTPRYLIKTRGQQVTLSCSPISGHRSVSWYQQTPGQGLQFLFEYFSETQRNKGNFPGRFSGRQFSNSRSEMNVSTLELGDSALYLCASSPGTSGQTDTQYFGPGTRLTVL.

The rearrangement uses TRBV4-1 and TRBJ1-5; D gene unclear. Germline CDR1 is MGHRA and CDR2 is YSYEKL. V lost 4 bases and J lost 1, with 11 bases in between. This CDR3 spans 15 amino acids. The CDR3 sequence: CASSRIAGSNQPQHF. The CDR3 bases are TGCGCCAGCAGCCGAATTGCAGGAAGCAATCAGCCCCAGCATTTT.

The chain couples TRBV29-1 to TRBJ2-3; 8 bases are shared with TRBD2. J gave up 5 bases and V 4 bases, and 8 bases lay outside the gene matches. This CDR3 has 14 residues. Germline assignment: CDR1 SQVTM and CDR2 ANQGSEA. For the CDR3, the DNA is TGCAGCGTTGGGAGTAGCGGGATGGTAGATACGCAGTATTTT. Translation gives CSVGSSGMVDTQYF.

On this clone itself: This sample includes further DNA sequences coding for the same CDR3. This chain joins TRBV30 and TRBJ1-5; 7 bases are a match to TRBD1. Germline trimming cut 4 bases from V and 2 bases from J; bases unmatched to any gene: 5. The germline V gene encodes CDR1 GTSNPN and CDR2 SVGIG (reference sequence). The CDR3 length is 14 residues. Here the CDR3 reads CAWTRQGGNQPQHF. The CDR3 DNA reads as TGTGCCTGGACACGACAGGGCGGCAATCAGCCCCAGCATTTT. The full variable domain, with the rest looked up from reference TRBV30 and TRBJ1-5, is SQTIHQWPATLVQPVGSPLSLECTVEGTSNPNLYWYRQAAGRGLQLLFYSVGIGQISSEVPQNLSASRPQDRQFILSSKKLLLSDSGFYLCAWTRQGGNQPQHFGDGTRLSIL.

The CDR3 sequence is CASSSTGTYGYTF. CDR3 coding DNA: TGTGCCAGCAGCTCGACAGGGACCTATGGCTACACCTTC. The rearrangement uses TRBV5-6 and TRBJ1-2; 7 bases agree with TRBD1. Germline V lookup: CDR1 SGHDT, CDR2 YYEEEE. The CDR3 spans 13 residues. Losses at the gene ends were 3 bases for V and 4 bases for J; bases not matched to a gene: 3.

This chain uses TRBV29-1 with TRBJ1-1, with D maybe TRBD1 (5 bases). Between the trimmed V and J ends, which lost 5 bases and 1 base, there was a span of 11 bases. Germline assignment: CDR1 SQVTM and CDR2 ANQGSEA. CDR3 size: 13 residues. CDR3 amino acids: CSVSGGWNTEAFF. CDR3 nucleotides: TGCAGCGTTAGCGGGGGATGGAACACTGAAGCTTTCTTT. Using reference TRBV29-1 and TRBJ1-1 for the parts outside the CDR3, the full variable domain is SAVISQKPSRDICQRGTSLTIQCQVDSQVTMMFWYRQQPGQSLTLIATANQGSEATYESGFVIDKFPISRPNLTFSTLTVSNMSPEDSSIYLCSVSGGWNTEAFFGQGTRLTVV.

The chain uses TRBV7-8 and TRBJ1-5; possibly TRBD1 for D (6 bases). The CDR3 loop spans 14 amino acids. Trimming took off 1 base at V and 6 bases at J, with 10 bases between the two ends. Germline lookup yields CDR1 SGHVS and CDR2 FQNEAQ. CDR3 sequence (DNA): TGTGCCAGCAGCTTAGACAGGGTGGGTCAGCCCCAGCATTTT. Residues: CASSLDRVGQPQHF. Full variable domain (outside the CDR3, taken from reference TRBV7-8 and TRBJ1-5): GAGVSQSPRYKVAKRGQDVALRCDPISGHVSLFWYQQALGQGPEFLTYFQNEAQLDKSGLPSDRFFAERPEGSVSTLKIQRTQQEDSAVYLCASSLDRVGQPQHFGDGTRLSIL.

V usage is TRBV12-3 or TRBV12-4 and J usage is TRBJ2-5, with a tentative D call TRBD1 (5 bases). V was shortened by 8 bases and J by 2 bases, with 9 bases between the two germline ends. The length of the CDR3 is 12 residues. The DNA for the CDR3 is TGTGCCAGCCGCCGACAGCAAGAGACCCAGTACTTC. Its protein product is CASRRQQETQYF.

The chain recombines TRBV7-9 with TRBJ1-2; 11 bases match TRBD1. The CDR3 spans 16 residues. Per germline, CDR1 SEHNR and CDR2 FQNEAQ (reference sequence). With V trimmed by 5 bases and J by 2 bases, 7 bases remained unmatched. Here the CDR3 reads CASSPSRTGGNYGYTF. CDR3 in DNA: TGTGCCAGCAGCCCATCCAGGACAGGGGGCAACTATGGCTACACCTTC.